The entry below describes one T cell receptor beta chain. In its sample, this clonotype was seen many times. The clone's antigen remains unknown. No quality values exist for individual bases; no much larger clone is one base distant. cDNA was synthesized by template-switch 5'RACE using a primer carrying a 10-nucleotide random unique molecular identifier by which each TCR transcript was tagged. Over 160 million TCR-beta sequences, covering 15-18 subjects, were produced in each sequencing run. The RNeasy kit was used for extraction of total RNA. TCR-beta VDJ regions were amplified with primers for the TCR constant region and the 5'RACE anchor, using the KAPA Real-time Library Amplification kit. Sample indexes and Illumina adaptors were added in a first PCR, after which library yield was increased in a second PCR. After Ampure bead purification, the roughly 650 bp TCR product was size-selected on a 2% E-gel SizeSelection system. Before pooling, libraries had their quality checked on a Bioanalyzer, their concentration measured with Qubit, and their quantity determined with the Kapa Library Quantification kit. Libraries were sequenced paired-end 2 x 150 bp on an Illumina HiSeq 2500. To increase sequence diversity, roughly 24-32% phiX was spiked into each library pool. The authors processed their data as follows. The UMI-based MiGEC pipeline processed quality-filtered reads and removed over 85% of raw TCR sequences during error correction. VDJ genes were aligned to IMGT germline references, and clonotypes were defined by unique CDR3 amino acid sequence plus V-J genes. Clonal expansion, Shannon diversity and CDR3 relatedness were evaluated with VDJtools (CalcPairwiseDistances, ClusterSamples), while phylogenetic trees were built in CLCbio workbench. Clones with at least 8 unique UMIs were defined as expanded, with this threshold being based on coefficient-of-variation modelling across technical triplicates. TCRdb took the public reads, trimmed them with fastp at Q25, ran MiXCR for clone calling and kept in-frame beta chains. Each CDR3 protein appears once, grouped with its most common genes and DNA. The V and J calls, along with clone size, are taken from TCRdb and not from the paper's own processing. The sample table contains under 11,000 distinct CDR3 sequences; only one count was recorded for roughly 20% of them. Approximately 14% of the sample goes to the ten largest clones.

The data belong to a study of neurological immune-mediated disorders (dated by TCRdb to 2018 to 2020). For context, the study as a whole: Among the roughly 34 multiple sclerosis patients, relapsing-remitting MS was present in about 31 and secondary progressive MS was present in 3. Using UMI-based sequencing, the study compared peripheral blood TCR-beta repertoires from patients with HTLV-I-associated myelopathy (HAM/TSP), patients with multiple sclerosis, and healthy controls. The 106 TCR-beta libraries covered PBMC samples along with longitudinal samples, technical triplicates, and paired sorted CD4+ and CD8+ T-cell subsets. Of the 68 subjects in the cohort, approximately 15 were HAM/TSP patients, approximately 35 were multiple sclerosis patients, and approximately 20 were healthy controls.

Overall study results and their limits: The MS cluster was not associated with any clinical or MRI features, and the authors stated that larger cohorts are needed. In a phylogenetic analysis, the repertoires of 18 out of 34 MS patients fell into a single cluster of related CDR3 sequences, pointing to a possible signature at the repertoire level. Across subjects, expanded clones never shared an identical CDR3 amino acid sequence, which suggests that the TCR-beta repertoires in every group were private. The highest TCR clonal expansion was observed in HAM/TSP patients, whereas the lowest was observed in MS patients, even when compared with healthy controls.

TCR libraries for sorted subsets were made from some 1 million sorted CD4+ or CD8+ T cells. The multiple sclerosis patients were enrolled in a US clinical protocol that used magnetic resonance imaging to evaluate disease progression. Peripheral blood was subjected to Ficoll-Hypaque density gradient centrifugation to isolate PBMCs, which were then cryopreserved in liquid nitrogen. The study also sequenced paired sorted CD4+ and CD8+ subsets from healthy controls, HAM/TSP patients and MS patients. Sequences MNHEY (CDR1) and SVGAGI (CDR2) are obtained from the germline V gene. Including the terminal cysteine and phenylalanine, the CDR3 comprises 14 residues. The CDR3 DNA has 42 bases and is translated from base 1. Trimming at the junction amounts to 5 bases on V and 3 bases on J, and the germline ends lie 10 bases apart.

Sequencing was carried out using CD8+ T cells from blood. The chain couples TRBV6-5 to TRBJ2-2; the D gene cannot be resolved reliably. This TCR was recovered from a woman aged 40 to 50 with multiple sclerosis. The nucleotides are TGTGCCAGCAGTCCCGGGCTTTACACCGGGGAGCTGTTTTTT. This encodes CASSPGLYTGELFF.